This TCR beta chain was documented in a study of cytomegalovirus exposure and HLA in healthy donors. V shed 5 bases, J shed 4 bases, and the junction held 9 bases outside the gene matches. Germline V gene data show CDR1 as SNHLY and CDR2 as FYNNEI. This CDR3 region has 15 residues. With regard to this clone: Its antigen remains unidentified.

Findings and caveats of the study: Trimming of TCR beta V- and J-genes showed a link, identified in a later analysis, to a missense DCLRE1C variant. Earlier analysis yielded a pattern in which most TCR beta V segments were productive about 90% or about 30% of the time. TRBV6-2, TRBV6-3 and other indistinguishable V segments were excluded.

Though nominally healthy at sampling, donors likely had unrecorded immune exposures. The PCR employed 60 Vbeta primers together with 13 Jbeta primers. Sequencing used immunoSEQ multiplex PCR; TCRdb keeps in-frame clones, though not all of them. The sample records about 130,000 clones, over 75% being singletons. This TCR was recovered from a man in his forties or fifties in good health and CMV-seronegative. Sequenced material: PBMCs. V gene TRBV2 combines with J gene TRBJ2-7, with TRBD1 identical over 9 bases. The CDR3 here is CASSIATGGVYEQYF. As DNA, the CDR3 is TGTGCCAGCAGTATTGCGACAGGGGGAGTGTACGAGCAGTACTTC.